This entry lists 2 T cell receptor beta chains sequenced from one sample in a study of T cell clones after liver transplantation. Sequencing used immunoSEQ multiplex PCR; TCRdb keeps in-frame clones, though not all of them. Found here are roughly 70,000 clones, 90% of them singletons; the top ten hold roughly 2.7%. The material sequenced was CD4+ T cells from blood, taken before liver transplant. These receptors were taken from a human donor who received a liver transplant.

This clone was recorded a few times. The V call is TRBV10-2, the J call TRBJ2-7; the match to TRBD2 covers 10 bases. This CDR3 is 14 amino acids long. V lost 10 bases to trimming and J lost 0 bases; unmatched junction nucleotides: 6. Per germline, CDR1 WSHSY and CDR2 SAAADI. The CDR3 nucleotides are TGCGCCACCTATTCTAGCGGGAGCTCCTACGAGCAGTACTTC. Translated: CATYSSGSSYEQYF.

The chain uses TRBV19 and TRBJ1-2; TRBD1 is a possible D gene (6 bases). The germline gives CDR1 LNHDA, CDR2 SQIVND (reference sequence). This CDR3 region has 13 residues. V lost 8 bases and J 4 bases, leaving 14 bases between the germline ends. Written as DNA, the CDR3 is TGTGCCAGTGAGGGGGGTTCGTCCTATGGCTACACCTTC. Translation: CASEGGSSYGYTF.